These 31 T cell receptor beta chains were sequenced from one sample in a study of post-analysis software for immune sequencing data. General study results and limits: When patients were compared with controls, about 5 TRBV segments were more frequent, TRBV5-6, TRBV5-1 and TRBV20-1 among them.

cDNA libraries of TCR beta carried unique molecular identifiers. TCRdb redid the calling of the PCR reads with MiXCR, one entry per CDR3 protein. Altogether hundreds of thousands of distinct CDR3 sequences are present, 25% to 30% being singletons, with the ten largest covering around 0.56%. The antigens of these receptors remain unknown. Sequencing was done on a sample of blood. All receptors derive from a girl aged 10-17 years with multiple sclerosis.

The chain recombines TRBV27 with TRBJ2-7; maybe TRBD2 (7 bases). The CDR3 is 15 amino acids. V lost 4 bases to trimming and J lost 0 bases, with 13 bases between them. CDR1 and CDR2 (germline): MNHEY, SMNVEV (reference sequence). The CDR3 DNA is TGTGCCAGCAGTTCCTCGGGGGGCATCTCCTACGAGCAGTACTTC. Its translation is CASSSSGGISYEQYF.

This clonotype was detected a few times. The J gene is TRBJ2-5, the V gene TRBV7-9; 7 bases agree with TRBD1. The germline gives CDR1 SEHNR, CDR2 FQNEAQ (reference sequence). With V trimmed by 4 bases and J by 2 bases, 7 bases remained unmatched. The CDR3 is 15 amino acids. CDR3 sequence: CASSWTGTAQETQYF. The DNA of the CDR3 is TGTGCCAGCAGCTGGACGGGGACAGCGCAAGAGACCCAGTACTTC.

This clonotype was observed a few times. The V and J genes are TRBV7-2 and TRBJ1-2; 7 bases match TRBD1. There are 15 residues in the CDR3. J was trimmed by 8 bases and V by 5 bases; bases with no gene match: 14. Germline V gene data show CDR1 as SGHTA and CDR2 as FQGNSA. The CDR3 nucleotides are TGTGCCAGCAGCCGAAAGGGGGACAGAGATTGGGGCTACACCTTC. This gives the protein CASSRKGDRDWGYTF.

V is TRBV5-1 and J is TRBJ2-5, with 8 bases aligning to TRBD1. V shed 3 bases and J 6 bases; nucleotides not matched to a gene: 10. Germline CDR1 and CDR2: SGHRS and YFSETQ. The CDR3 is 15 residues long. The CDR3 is CASSSGAGGGQTQYF. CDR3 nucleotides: TGCGCCAGCAGCTCGGGCGCAGGGGGCGGTCAGACCCAGTACTTC.

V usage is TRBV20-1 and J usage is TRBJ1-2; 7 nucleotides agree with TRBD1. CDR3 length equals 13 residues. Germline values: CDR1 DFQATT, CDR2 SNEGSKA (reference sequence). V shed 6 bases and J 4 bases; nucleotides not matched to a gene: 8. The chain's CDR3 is CSASSQGIYGYTF. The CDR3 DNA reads TGCAGTGCCTCCTCACAGGGGATCTATGGCTACACCTTC.

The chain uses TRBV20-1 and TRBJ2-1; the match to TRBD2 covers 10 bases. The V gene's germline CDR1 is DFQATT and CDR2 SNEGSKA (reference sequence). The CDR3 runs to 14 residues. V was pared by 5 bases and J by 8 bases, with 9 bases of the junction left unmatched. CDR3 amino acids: CSAFGISGRYEQFF. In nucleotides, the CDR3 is TGCAGTGCTTTCGGGATTAGCGGGAGGTATGAGCAGTTCTTC.

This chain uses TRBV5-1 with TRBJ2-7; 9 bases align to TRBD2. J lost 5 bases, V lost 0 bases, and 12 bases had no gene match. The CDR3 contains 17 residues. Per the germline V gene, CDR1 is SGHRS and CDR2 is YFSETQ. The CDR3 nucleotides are TGCGCCAGCAGCTTGGTCTCTAGCGGGACTATACCCCACGAGCAGTACTTC. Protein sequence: CASSLVSSGTIPHEQYF.

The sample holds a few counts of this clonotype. The CDR3 DNA follows: TGCGCCAGCAGCTTACAGTTGGAGGCTGGCTACACCTTC. It yields the protein CASSLQLEAGYTF. The chain is built from TRBV5-1 and TRBJ1-2; D not resolved. The CDR3 contains 13 residues. Germline-derived CDR1 and CDR2 are SGHRS and YFSETQ. Between the trimmed V and J ends, which lost 2 bases and 7 bases, there was a span of 12 bases.

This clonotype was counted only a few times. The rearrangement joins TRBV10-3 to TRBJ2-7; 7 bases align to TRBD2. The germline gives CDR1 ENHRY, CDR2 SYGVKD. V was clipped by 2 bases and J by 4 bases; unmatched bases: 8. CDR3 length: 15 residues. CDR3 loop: CAISERVGGPYEQYF. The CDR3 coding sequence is TGTGCCATCAGTGAGAGGGTGGGAGGGCCGTACGAGCAGTACTTC.

The CDR3 loop is CASSRGQGAGTEAFF. CDR3 sequence (DNA): TGTGCCAGCAGTCGCGGACAGGGGGCTGGGACTGAAGCTTTCTTT. The rearrangement links TRBV12-3 or TRBV12-4 to TRBJ1-1, with 11 bases matching TRBD1. The V segment lost 5 bases and the J segment 5 bases; nucleotides outside the gene matches: 7. The CDR3 totals 15 residues.

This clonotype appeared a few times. The CDR3 bases are TGTGCCAGCAGCCAACGAACAGGGGCGCGGGAGCAGTACTTC. Its protein product is CASSQRTGAREQYF. J is TRBJ2-5 and V is TRBV7-9; D tentatively fits TRBD1 or TRBD2 (7 bases each). The CDR3 consists of 14 residues. The V and J ends lost 5 bases and 11 bases respectively, with 21 bases between them. Per the germline V gene, CDR1 is SEHNR and CDR2 is FQNEAQ (reference sequence).

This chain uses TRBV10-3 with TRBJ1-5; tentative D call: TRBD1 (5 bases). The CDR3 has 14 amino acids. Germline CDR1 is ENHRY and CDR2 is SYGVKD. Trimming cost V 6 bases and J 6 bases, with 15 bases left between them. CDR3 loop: CAIRPDGGGQPQHF. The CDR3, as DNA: TGTGCCATCAGGCCCGATGGTGGGGGTCAGCCCCAGCATTTT.

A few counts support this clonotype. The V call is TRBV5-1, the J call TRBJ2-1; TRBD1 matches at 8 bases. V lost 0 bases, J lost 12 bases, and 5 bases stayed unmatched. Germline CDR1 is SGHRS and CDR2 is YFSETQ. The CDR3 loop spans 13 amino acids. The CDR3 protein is CASSLGQGLRQFF. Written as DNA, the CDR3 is TGCGCCAGCAGCTTGGGACAGGGGCTTAGGCAGTTCTTC.

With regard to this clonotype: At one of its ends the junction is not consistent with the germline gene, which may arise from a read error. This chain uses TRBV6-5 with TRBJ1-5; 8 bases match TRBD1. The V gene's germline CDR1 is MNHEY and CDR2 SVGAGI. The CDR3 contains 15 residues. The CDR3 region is CTSSRTMTGDQPQHF. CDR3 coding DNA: TGTACCAGCAGCCGTACTATGACAGGGGATCAGCCCCAGCATTTT.

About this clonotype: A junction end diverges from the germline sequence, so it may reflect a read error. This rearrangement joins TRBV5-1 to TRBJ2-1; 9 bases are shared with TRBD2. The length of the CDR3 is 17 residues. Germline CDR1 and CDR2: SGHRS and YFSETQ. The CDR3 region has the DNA TGCGCCAGCAGCCCCACCTTCCCCGGGACTAGCTACTATGAGCAGTTCTTC. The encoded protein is CASSPTFPGTSYYEQFF.

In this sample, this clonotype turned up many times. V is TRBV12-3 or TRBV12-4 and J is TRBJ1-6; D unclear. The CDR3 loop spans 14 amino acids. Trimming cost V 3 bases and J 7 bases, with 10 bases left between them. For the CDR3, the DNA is TGTGCCAGCAGTTTGTACCGAACAAATTCACCCCTCCACTTT. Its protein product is CASSLYRTNSPLHF.

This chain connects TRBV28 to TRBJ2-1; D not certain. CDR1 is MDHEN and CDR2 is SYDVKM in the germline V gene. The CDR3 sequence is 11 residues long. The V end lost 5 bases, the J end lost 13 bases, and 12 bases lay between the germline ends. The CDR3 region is CASSRFQIQFF. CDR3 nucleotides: TGTGCCAGCAGTCGATTCCAAATTCAGTTCTTC. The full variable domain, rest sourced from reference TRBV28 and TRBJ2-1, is DVKVTQSSRYLVKRTGEKVFLECVQDMDHENMFWYRQDPGLGLRLIYFSYDVKMKEKGDIPEGYSVSREKKERFSLILESASTNQTSMYLCASSRFQIQFFGPGTRLTVL.

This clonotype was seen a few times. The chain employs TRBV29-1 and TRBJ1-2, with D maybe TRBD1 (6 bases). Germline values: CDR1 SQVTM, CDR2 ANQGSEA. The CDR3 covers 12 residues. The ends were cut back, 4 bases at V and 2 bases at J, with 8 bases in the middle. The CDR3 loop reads CSVGGQNYGYTF. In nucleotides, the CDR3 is TGCAGCGTTGGGGGGCAAAACTATGGCTACACCTTC.

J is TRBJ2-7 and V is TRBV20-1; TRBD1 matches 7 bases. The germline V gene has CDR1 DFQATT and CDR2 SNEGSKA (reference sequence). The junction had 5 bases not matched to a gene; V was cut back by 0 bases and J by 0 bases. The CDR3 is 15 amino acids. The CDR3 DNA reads TGCAGTGCTAGAGATTGGCAGGGGGTCTCCTACGAGCAGTACTTC. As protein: CSARDWQGVSYEQYF.

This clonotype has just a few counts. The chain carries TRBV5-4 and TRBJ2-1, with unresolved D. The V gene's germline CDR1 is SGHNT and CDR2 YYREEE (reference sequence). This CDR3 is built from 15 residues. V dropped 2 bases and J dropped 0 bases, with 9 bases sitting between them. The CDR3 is CASSFAESSYNEQFF. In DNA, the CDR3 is TGTGCCAGCAGCTTCGCGGAGAGCTCCTACAATGAGCAGTTCTTC.

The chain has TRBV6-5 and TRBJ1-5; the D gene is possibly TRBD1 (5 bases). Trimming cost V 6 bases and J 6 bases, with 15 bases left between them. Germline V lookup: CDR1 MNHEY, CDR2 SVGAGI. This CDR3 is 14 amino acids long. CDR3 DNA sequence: TGTGCCAGCAGGGCGACAGTAGGAGGTCAGCCCCAGCATTTT. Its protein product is CASRATVGGQPQHF.

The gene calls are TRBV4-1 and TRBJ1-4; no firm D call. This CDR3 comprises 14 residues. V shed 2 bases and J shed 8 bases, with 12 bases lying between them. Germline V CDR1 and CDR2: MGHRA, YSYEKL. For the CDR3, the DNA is TGCGCCAGCAGCCAACGGGGATCGGGGGAAAAACTGTTTTTT. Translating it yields CASSQRGSGEKLFF.

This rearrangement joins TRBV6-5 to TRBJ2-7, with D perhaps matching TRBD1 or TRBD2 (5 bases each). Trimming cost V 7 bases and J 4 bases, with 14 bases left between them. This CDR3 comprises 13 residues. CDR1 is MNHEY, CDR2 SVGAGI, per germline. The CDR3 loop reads CASMGTELYEQYF. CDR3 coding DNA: TGTGCCAGCATGGGGACCGAGCTATACGAGCAGTACTTC.

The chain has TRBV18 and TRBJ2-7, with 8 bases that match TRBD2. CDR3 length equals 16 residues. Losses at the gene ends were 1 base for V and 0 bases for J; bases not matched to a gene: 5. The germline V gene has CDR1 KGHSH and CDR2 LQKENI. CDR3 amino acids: CASSPRQTSGSYEQYF. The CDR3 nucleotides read TGTGCCAGCTCACCACGGCAAACTAGCGGCTCCTACGAGCAGTACTTC. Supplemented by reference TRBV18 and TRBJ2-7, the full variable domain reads NAGVMQNPRHLVRRRGQEARLRCSPMKGHSHVYWYRQLPEEGLKFMVYLQKENIIDESGMPKERFSAEFPKEGPSILRIQQVVRGDSAAYFCASSPRQTSGSYEQYFGPGTRLTVT.

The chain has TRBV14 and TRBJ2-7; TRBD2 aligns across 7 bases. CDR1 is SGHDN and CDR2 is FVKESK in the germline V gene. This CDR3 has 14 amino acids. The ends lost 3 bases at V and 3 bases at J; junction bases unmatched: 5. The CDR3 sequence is CASSQRAGLYEQYF. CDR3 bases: TGTGCCAGCAGCCAGCGAGCGGGACTCTACGAGCAGTACTTC.

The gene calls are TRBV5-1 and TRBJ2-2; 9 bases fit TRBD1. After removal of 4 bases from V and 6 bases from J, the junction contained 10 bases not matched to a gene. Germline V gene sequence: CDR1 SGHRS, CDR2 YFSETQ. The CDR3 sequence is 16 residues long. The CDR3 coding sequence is TGCGCCAGCAGCGCAACATACAGGGGGCTCGCCGGGGAGCTGTTTTTT. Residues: CASSATYRGLAGELFF.

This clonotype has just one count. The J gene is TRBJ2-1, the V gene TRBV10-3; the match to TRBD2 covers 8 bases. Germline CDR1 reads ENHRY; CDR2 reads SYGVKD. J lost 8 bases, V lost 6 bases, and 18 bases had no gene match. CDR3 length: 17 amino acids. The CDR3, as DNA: TGTGCCATCAGCCTTAAAGCGGGGGTAGAGGCCAACGATGAGCAGTTCTTC. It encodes CAISLKAGVEANDEQFF.

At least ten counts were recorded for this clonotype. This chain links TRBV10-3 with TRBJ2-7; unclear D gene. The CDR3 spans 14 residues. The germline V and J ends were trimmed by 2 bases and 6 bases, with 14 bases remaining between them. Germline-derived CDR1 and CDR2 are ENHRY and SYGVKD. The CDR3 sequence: CAISETPGWGEQYF. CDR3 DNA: TGTGCCATCAGTGAGACACCTGGCTGGGGCGAGCAGTACTTC.

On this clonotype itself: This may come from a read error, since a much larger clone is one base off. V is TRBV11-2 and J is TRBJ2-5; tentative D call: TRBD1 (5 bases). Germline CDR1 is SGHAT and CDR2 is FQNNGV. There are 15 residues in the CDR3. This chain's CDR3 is CAGSLGQGGWETQYF. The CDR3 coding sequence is TGTGCCGGCAGCTTAGGGCAGGGTGGATGGGAGACCCAGTACTTC.

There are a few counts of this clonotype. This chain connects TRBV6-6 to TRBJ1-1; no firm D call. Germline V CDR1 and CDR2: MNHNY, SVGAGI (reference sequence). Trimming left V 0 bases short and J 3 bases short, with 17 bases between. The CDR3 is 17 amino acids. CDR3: CASSYSVAPSVDTEAFF. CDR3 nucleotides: TGTGCCAGCAGTTACTCGGTGGCCCCTTCGGTGGACACTGAAGCTTTCTTT.

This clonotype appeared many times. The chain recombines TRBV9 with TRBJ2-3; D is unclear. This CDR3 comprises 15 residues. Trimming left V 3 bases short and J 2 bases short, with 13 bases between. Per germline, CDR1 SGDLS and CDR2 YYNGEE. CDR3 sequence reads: CASSASGWDTDTQYF. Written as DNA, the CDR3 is TGTGCCAGCAGCGCCTCCGGATGGGACACAGATACGCAGTATTTT. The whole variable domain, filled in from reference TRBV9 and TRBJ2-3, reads DSGVTQTPKHLITATGQRVTLRCSPRSGDLSVYWYQQSLDQGLQFLIQYYNGEERAKGNILERFSAQQFPDLHSELNLSSLELGDSALYFCASSASGWDTDTQYFGPGTRLTVL.